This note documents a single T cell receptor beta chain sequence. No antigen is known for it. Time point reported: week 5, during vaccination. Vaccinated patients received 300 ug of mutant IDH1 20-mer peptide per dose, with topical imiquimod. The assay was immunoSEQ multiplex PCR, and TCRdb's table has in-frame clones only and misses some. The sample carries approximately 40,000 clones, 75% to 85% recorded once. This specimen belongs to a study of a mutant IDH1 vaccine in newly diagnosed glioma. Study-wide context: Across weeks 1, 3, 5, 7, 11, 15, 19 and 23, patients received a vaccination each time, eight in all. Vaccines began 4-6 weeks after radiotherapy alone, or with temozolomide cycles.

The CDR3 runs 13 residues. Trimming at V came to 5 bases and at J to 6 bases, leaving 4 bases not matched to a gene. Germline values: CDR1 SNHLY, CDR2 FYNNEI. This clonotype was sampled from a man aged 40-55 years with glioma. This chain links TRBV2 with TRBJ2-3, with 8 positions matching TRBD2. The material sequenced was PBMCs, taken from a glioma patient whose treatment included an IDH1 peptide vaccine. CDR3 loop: CASSYLAGDTQYF. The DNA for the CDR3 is TGTGCCAGCAGTTACTTAGCGGGGGATACGCAGTATTTT.